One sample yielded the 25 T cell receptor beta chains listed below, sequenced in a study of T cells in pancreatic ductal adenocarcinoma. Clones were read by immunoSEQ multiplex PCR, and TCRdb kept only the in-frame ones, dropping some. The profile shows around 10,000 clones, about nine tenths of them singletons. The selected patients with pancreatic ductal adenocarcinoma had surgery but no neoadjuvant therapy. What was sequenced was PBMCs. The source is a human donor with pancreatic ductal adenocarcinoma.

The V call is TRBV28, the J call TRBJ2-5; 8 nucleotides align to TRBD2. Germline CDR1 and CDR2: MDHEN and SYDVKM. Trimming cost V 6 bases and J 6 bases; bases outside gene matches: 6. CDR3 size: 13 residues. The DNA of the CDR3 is TGTGCCAGCAGGGTAGCGGGGACTCAGACCCAGTACTTC. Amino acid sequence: CASRVAGTQTQYF.

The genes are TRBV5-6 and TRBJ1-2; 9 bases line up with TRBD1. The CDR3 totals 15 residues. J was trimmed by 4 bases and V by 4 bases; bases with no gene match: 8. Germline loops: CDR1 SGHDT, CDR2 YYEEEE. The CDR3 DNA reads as TGTGCCAGCAGCGTCCAGGACAGGGGAATCTATGGCTACACCTTC. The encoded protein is CASSVQDRGIYGYTF.

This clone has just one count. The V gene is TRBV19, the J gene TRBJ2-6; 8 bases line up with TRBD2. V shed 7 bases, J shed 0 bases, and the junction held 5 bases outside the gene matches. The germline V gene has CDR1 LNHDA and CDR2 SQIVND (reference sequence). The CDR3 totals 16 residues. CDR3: CASMRGASSGANVLTF. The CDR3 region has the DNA TGTGCCAGTATGCGGGGGGCTTCCTCTGGGGCCAACGTCCTGACTTTC.

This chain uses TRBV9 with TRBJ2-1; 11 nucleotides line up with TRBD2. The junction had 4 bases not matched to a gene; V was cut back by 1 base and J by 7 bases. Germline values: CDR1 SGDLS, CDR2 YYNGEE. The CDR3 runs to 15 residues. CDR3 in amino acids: CASSVSSGRSNEQFF. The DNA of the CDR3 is TGTGCCAGCAGCGTATCTAGCGGGAGGTCGAATGAGCAGTTCTTC.

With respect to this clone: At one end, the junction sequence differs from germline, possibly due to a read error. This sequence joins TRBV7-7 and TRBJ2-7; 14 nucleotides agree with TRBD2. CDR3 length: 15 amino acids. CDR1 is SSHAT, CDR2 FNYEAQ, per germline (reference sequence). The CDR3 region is CASSPLTSGGAEQYF. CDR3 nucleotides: TGTGCTAGCAGCCCCCTGACTAGCGGGGGGGCGGAGCAGTACTTC. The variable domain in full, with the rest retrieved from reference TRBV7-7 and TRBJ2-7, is GAGVSQSPRYKVTKRGQDVTLRCDPISSHATLYWYQQALGQGPEFLTYFNYEAQPDKSGLPSDRFSAERPEGSISTLTIQRTEQRDSAMYRCASSPLTSGGAEQYFGPGTRLTVT.

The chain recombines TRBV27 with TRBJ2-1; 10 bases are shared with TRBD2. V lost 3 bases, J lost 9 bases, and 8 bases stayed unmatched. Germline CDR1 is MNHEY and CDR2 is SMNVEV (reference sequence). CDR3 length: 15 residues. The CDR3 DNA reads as TGTGCCAGCAGTTTGGGGACTAGCGCGGGGGGTGAGCAGTTCTTC. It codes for CASSLGTSAGGEQFF.

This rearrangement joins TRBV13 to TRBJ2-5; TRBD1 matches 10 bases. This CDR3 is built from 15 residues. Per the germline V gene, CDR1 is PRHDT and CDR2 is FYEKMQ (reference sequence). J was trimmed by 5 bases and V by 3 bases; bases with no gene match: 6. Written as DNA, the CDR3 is TGTGCCAGCAGCTTCGACAGGGGGCTGGGGGAGACCCAGTACTTC. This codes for CASSFDRGLGETQYF.

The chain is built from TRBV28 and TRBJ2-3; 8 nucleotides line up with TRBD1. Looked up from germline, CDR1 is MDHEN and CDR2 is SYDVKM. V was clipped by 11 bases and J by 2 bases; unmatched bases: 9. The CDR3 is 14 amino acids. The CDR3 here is CAGQTGAVTDTQYF. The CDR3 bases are TGTGCCGGACAGACAGGGGCAGTCACAGATACGCAGTATTTT. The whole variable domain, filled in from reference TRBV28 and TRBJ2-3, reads DVKVTQSSRYLVKRTGEKVFLECVQDMDHENMFWYRQDPGLGLRLIYFSYDVKMKEKGDIPEGYSVSREKKERFSLILESASTNQTSMYLCAGQTGAVTDTQYFGPGTRLTVL.

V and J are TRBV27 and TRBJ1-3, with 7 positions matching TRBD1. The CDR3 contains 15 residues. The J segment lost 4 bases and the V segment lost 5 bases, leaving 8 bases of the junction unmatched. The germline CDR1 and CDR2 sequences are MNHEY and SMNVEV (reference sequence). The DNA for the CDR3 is TGTGCCAGCAGTACACACAGGGGATCGGGAAACACCATATATTTT. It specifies CASSTHRGSGNTIYF.

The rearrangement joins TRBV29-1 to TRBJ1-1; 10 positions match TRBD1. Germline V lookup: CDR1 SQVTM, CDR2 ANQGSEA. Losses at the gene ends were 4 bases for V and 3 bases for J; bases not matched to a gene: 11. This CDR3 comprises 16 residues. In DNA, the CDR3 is TGCAGCGTTGTAGGGCCTAGACAGGGGGCTGACACTGAAGCTTTCTTT. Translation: CSVVGPRQGADTEAFF.

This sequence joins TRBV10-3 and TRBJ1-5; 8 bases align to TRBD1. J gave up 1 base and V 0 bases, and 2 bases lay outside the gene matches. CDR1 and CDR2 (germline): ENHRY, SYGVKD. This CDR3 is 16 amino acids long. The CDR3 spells CAISESAGGSNQPQHF. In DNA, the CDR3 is TGTGCCATCAGTGAGTCGGCAGGGGGCAGCAATCAGCCCCAGCATTTT.

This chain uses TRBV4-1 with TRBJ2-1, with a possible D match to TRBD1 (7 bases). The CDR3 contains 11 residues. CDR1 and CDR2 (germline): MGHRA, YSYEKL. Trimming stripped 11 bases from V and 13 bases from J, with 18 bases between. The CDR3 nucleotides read TGCGCCGGAGGAGGGGGCAACGGACAGTTCTTC. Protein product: CAGGGGNGQFF.

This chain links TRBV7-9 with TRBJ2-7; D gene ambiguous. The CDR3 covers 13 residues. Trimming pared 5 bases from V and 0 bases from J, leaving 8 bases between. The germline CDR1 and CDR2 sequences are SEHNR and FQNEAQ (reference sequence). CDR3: CASSKAASYEQYF. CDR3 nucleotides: TGTGCCAGCAGCAAGGCGGCCTCCTACGAGCAGTACTTC.

This CDR3 reads CASSPGTGDTGELFF. CDR3 bases: TGTGCCAGCAGTCCCGGGACAGGGGACACCGGGGAGCTGTTTTTT. The genes are TRBV7-3 and TRBJ2-2; TRBD1 matches 10 bases. The germline V gene encodes CDR1 SGHTA and CDR2 FQGTGA. CDR3 length: 15 amino acids. Trimming removed 6 bases from V and 3 bases from J; junction bases left unmatched: 4.

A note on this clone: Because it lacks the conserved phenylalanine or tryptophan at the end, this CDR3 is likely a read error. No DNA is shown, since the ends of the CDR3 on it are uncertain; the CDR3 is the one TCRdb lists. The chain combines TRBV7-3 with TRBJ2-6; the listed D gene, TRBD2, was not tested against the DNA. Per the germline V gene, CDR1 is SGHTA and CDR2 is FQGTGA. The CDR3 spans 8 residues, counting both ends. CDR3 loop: CASSINSL.

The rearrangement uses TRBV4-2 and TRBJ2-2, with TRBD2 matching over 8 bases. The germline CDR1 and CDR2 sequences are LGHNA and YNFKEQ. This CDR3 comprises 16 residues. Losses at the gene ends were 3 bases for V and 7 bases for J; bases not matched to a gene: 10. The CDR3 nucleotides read TGTGCCAGCAGCCATGCCGGCGGGCGGGAGGACGGGGAGCTGTTTTTT. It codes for CASSHAGGREDGELFF.

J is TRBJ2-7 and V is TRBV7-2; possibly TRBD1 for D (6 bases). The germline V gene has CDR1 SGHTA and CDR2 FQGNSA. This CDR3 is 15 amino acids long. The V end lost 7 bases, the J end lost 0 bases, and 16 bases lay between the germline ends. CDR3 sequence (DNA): TGTGCCAGCACCTTGGGGGCCCCAAGCTCCTACGAGCAGTACTTC. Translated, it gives CASTLGAPSSYEQYF.

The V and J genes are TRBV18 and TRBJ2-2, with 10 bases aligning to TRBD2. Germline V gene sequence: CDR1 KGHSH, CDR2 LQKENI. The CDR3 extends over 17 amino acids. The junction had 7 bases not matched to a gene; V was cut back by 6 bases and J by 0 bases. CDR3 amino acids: CASSQRTSGSNTGELFF. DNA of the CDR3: TGTGCCAGCTCCCAAAGGACTAGCGGTTCGAACACCGGGGAGCTGTTTTTT.

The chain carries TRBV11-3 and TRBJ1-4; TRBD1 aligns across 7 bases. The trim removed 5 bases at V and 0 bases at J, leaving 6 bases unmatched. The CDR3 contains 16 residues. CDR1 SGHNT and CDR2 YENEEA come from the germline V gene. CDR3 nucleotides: TGTGCCAGCAGCCTCAGGACAGGCTCAACTAATGAAAAACTGTTTTTT. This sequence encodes CASSLRTGSTNEKLFF.

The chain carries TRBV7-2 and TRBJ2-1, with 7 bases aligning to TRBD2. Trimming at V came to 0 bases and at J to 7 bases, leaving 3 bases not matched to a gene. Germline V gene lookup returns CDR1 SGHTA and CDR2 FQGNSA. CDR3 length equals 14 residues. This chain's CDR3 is CASSLAGTNNEQFF. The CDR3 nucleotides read TGTGCCAGCAGCTTAGCCGGGACTAATAATGAGCAGTTCTTC.

The chain's CDR3 is CASSLGRDYEQYF. In nucleotides, the CDR3 is TGTGCCAGCAGCTTGGGCAGGGACTACGAGCAGTACTTC. This chain links TRBV11-2 with TRBJ2-7; D is perhaps TRBD1 (5 bases). Per germline, CDR1 SGHAT and CDR2 FQNNGV. V lost 3 bases to trimming and J lost 3 bases, with 9 bases between them. This CDR3 spans 13 amino acids.

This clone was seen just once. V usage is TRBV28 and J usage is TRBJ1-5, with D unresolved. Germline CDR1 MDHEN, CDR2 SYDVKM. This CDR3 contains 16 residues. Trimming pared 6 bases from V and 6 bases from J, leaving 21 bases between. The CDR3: CASSNRERGGAQPQHF. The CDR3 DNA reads TGTGCCAGCAGCAATCGAGAAAGAGGAGGTGCTCAGCCCCAGCATTTT.

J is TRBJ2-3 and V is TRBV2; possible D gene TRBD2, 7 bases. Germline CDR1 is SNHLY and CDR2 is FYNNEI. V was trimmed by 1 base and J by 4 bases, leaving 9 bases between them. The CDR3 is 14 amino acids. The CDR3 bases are TGTGCCAGCAGTGAAGTAGGGGGGGCAGATACGCAGTATTTT. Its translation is CASSEVGGADTQYF.

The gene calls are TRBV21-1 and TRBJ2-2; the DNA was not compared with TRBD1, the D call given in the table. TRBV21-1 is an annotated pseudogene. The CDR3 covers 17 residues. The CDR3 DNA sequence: TGTGCCAGCAGCAAAGTAAGACAGGGGGAGAGGACCGGGGAGCTGTTTTTT. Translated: CASSKVRQGERTGELFF.

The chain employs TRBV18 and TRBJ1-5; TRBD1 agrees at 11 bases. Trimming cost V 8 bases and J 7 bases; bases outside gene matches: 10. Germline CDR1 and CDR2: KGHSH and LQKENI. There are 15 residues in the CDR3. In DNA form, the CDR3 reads TGTGCCAGCGCTCGCGGGACAGGGGGTGAACAGCCCCAGCATTTT. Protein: CASARGTGGEQPQHF. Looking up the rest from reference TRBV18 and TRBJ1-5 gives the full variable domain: NAGVMQNPRHLVRRRGQEARLRCSPMKGHSHVYWYRQLPEEGLKFMVYLQKENIIDESGMPKERFSAEFPKEGPSILRIQQVVRGDSAAYFCASARGTGGEQPQHFGDGTRLSIL.